This T cell receptor beta chain was identified in a study of identical twins. Overall study findings and caveats: Memory repertoires showed no such pattern, whereas abundant cord blood beta clonotypes carried fewer insertions.

All donors were healthy, and all were Caucasian. The CDR3 has 15 amino acids. V lost 5 bases and J lost 2, with 15 bases in between. CDR1 and CDR2 from the germline V gene are SEHNR and FQNEAQ (reference sequence). A universal primer site was created by template switching, with the cDNA bearing unique molecular identifiers. From the 5' RACE reads, TCRdb called clonotypes with MiXCR, one entry per CDR3 protein. The sample lists about 330,000 distinct CDR3 sequences, approximately 13% occurring once. Comment on this clonotype: No antigen is known for it.

These records were also assigned to another study, of yellow fever vaccine responses in identical twins. That study reports: Convergence reportedly seemed to mark part of the twins' vaccine T cell response, with personalization marking the rest.

The chain uses TRBV7-9 and TRBJ2-5; a possible D gene is TRBD1 (6 bases). Source material: CD8+ T cells sorted from blood. This TCR was recovered from a woman under 30 in good health. The CDR3 region is CASSLTGNQQETQYF. The DNA for the CDR3 is TGTGCCAGCAGCCTTACAGGGAACCAACAAGAGACCCAGTACTTC.